These 21 T cell receptor beta chains came from one sample sequenced in a study of cytomegalovirus exposure and HLA in healthy donors. Amplification used 60 Vbeta primers and 13 Jbeta primers. Some clones are missing from TCRdb's copy, which holds only in-frame ones; the method was immunoSEQ multiplex PCR. This table has 140,000 to 150,000 clones, about three quarters appearing once. Sequenced sample: PBMCs. All receptors derive from a man in his forties or fifties in good health and CMV-seronegative.

This chain uses TRBV28 with TRBJ2-4; TRBD1 aligns across 9 bases. CDR1 is MDHEN and CDR2 is SYDVKM in the germline V gene. Losses at the gene ends were 4 bases for V and 1 base for J; bases not matched to a gene: 2. This CDR3 comprises 15 residues. CDR3: CASSYRGLAKNIQYF. DNA for the CDR3: TGTGCCAGCAGTTACAGGGGGCTGGCCAAAAACATTCAGTACTTC.

This chain uses TRBV5-8 with TRBJ1-1, with D unclear. CDR1 is SGHTS and CDR2 is YDEGEE in the germline V gene. The CDR3 extends over 16 amino acids. Trimming pared 4 bases from V and 2 bases from J, leaving 18 bases between. The CDR3: CASSLPYGVGNTEAFF. As DNA, the CDR3 is TGTGCCAGCAGCCTCCCGTACGGGGTCGGTAACACTGAAGCTTTCTTT.

The genes are TRBV18 and TRBJ2-7; D may be TRBD2 (6 bases). This CDR3 is built from 14 residues. Germline V gene data show CDR1 as KGHSH and CDR2 as LQKENI. V gave up 5 bases and J gave up 2 bases, with 13 bases separating them. The CDR3 protein is CASSARLEPYEQYF. CDR3 nucleotides: TGTGCCAGCTCAGCCCGACTAGAGCCCTACGAGCAGTACTTC.

This chain connects TRBV27 to TRBJ2-7, with D possibly matching TRBD2 (5 bases). The germline CDR1 and CDR2 sequences are MNHEY and SMNVEV (reference sequence). This CDR3 region has 16 residues. V dropped 6 bases and J dropped 5 bases, with 23 bases sitting between them. CDR3 nucleotides: TGTGCCAGCAGCAACCAGGAGGCAAGGCATCACGACGAGCAGTACTTC. Its translation is CASSNQEARHHDEQYF.

The J gene is TRBJ2-7, the V gene TRBV2, with 8 bases that match TRBD1. There are 14 residues in the CDR3. Trimming removed 3 bases from V and 5 bases from J; junction bases left unmatched: 6. CDR1 SNHLY and CDR2 FYNNEI come from the germline V gene. CDR3 loop: CASSDDRGSHEQYF. The CDR3 region has the DNA TGTGCCAGCAGTGACGACAGGGGATCCCACGAGCAGTACTTC.

The chain carries TRBV6-5 and TRBJ2-3; maybe TRBD2 (5 bases). The CDR3 sequence is 13 residues long. The V end lost 6 bases, the J end lost 0 bases, and 7 bases lay between the germline ends. The germline V gene has CDR1 MNHEY and CDR2 SVGAGI. CDR3 amino acids: CASSRTSTDTQYF. The DNA for the CDR3 is TGTGCCAGCAGCCGGACTAGCACAGATACGCAGTATTTT.

This sequence joins TRBV9 and TRBJ1-1, with D perhaps matching TRBD1 (6 bases). Germline V lookup: CDR1 SGDLS, CDR2 YYNGEE. The CDR3 totals 12 residues. V lost 3 bases and J 7 bases, leaving 10 bases between the germline ends. This CDR3 reads CASSAGVGEAFF. CDR3 sequence (DNA): TGTGCCAGCAGCGCAGGGGTAGGTGAAGCTTTCTTT. Drawing the rest from reference TRBV9 and TRBJ1-1, the complete variable domain is DSGVTQTPKHLITATGQRVTLRCSPRSGDLSVYWYQQSLDQGLQFLIQYYNGEERAKGNILERFSAQQFPDLHSELNLSSLELGDSALYFCASSAGVGEAFFGQGTRLTVV.

The rearrangement joins TRBV7-2 to TRBJ1-1; D not resolved. V shed 5 bases and J shed 2 bases, with 9 bases lying between them. CDR1 and CDR2 (germline): SGHTA, FQGNSA. The CDR3 is 13 residues long. CDR3 loop: CASSPPVNTEAFF. For the CDR3, the DNA is TGTGCCAGCAGCCCCCCGGTTAACACTGAAGCTTTCTTT.

V and J are TRBV5-1 and TRBJ2-4; the D is unclear. CDR3 length: 15 amino acids. Germline lookup yields CDR1 SGHRS and CDR2 YFSETQ. Trimming stripped 0 bases from V and 3 bases from J, with 10 bases between. This chain's CDR3 is CASSLANGVKNIQYF. CDR3 DNA: TGCGCCAGCAGCTTGGCCAATGGAGTCAAAAACATTCAGTACTTC.

This clone was seen a single time. The V call is TRBV7-2, the J call TRBJ1-1, with D tentatively TRBD1 (5 bases). The ends were cut back, 1 base at V and 7 bases at J, with 16 bases in the middle. Germline values: CDR1 SGHTA, CDR2 FQGNSA. The CDR3 has 15 amino acids. CDR3 nucleotides: TGTGCCAGCAGCTTAGTGGGGCGGGGGGGTGGTGAAGCTTTCTTT. Its protein product is CASSLVGRGGGEAFF.

This sequence joins TRBV9 and TRBJ1-3, with D unresolved. Trimming stripped 0 bases from V and 3 bases from J, with 13 bases between. Germline assignment: CDR1 SGDLS and CDR2 YYNGEE. The CDR3 has 16 amino acids. The CDR3 nucleotides read TGTGCCAGCAGCGTAGTAGGAGGGATGGGTGGAAACACCATATATTTT. This gives the protein CASSVVGGMGGNTIYF. Based on the CDR3 plus reference TRBV9 and TRBJ1-3, the full variable domain is DSGVTQTPKHLITATGQRVTLRCSPRSGDLSVYWYQQSLDQGLQFLIQYYNGEERAKGNILERFSAQQFPDLHSELNLSSLELGDSALYFCASSVVGGMGGNTIYFGEGSWLTVV.

The J gene is TRBJ2-3, the V gene TRBV15, with 12 bases matching TRBD2. After removal of 1 base from V and 4 bases from J, the junction contained 0 bases not matched to a gene. CDR3 length equals 15 residues. Germline V gene sequence: CDR1 LNHNV, CDR2 YYDKDF (reference sequence). This CDR3 reads CATSRGLAGADTQYF. The CDR3 DNA follows: TGTGCCACCAGCAGAGGACTAGCGGGAGCAGATACGCAGTATTTT. Complete variable domain (other parts from reference TRBV15 and TRBJ2-3): DAMVIQNPRYQVTQFGKPVTLSCSQTLNHNVMYWYQQKSSQAPKLLFHYYDKDFNNEADTPDNFQSRRPNTSFCFLDIRSPGLGDTAMYLCATSRGLAGADTQYFGPGTRLTVL.

In DNA form, the CDR3 reads TGTGCCAGCAGATCAGGGAAAAAGGCGGAAAAACTGTTTTTT. Its translation is CASRSGKKAEKLFF. This chain uses TRBV6-5 with TRBJ1-4; D is possibly TRBD1 (5 bases). Germline V gives CDR1 MNHEY, CDR2 SVGAGI. There are 14 residues in the CDR3. The germline V and J ends were trimmed by 6 bases and 8 bases, with 16 bases remaining between them.

This clone was observed a single time. The rearrangement uses TRBV7-6 and TRBJ2-2, with TRBD2 matching 8 bases. The CDR3 is 15 residues long. Germline V gives CDR1 SGHVS, CDR2 FNYEAQ. Trimming at V came to 5 bases and at J to 4 bases, leaving 6 bases not matched to a gene. For the CDR3, the DNA is TGTGCCAGCAGCAGATTAGCGGGACCCACCGGGGAGCTGTTTTTT. As protein: CASSRLAGPTGELFF. The whole variable domain, filled in from reference TRBV7-6 and TRBJ2-2, reads GAGVSQSPRYKVTKRGQDVALRCDPISGHVSLYWYRQALGQGPEFLTYFNYEAQQDKSGLPNDRFSAERPEGSISTLTIQRTEQRDSAMYRCASSRLAGPTGELFFGEGSRLTVL.

J is TRBJ2-3 and V is TRBV27, with D perhaps matching TRBD2 (6 bases). The germline CDR1 and CDR2 sequences are MNHEY and SMNVEV (reference sequence). There are 15 residues in the CDR3. V was pared by 7 bases and J by 0 bases, with 14 bases between. In DNA, the CDR3 is TGTGCCAGCACCTCATGGCGGGATAGCACAGATACGCAGTATTTT. This translates into CASTSWRDSTDTQYF.

CDR3 sequence (DNA): TGTGCCAGCAGAGTTCCCGGGAGGGATACGCAGTATTTT. It encodes CASRVPGRDTQYF. This chain links TRBV6-5 with TRBJ2-3; 7 bases line up with TRBD2. Germline CDR1 and CDR2: MNHEY and SVGAGI. The V gene end was trimmed by 6 bases and the J gene end by 6 bases; junction bases not matched to a gene: 6. This CDR3 has 13 residues.

The chain employs TRBV7-8 and TRBJ2-7, with 11 positions matching TRBD1. Germline assignment: CDR1 SGHVS and CDR2 FQNEAQ. Losses at the gene ends were 5 bases for V and 7 bases for J; bases not matched to a gene: 10. This CDR3 region has 15 residues. This CDR3 reads CASSPRTGGLEEQYF. The CDR3 DNA reads TGTGCCAGCAGCCCGCGGACAGGGGGCTTGGAGGAGCAGTACTTC.

J is TRBJ1-5 and V is TRBV28, with D uncertain. The V gene lost 2 bases and the J gene lost 0 bases, with 8 bases spanning the gap. Germline lookup yields CDR1 MDHEN and CDR2 SYDVKM. CDR3 length: 15 amino acids. The CDR3 DNA reads TGTGCCAGCAGTTTAGGGCAGTATAGCAATCAGCCCCAGCATTTT. Translating gives CASSLGQYSNQPQHF.

This chain links TRBV5-6 with TRBJ1-3; 7 nucleotides align to TRBD1. V trimming: 4 bases; J trimming: 2 bases; junction bases outside the gene matches: 15. This CDR3 spans 18 amino acids. Germline V lookup: CDR1 SGHDT, CDR2 YYEEEE. CDR3 loop: CASSRDRSQGGTGNTIYF. DNA for the CDR3: TGTGCCAGCAGCCGGGACAGATCCCAAGGGGGGACTGGAAACACCATATATTTT.

CDR3 DNA: TGTGCCAGCAGGACAGGGGGGGATCAGCCCCAGCATTTT. This sequence encodes CASRTGGDQPQHF. The gene calls are TRBV6-5 and TRBJ1-5; 9 bases agree with TRBD1. V gave up 6 bases and J gave up 5 bases; unmatched junction bases: 2. The CDR3 is made up of 13 amino acids. Germline CDR1 reads MNHEY; CDR2 reads SVGAGI.

The chain links TRBV7-9 to TRBJ2-3; possible D gene TRBD2, 5 bases. Trimming took off 7 bases at V and 6 bases at J, with 11 bases between the two ends. Germline V lookup: CDR1 SEHNR, CDR2 FQNEAQ (reference sequence). The CDR3 length is 12 residues. Here the CDR3 DNA reads TGTGCCAGCATCCCCTCGGGGGATACGCAGTATTTT. This encodes CASIPSGDTQYF.